The 3 T cell receptor beta chains below were found in one sample sequenced in a study of Ad26.COV2.S vaccination and SARS-CoV-2 variants. Repertoires were generated with immunoSEQ multiplex PCR, while TCRdb's copy carries only in-frame clones and drops some. In the table there are 350,000 to 400,000 clones, 75% to 90% of which are singletons. Treatment indicated: some 20 received Ad26.COV2.S at low or high dose, single or two shots; about five received placebo; per-sample allocation not given. It was on day 63 after the first vaccine or placebo injection that samples were taken. Here the sequenced sample was peripheral blood, taken in a trial of Ad26.COV2.S vaccine versus placebo. The source of these receptors is a person between 18 and 65 years old who received the Ad26.COV2.S COVID-19 vaccine or a placebo.

The J gene is TRBJ2-1, the V gene TRBV9, with 10 positions matching TRBD2. Unmatched junction bases numbered 6, after V lost 0 bases and J lost 0 bases. CDR1 and CDR2 (germline): SGDLS, YYNGEE. The CDR3 extends over 18 amino acids. The CDR3 region has the DNA TGTGCCAGCAGCGTAGGAAATAGCGGGGGGTACTCCTACAATGAGCAGTTCTTC. It codes for CASSVGNSGGYSYNEQFF.

The V call is TRBV9, the J call TRBJ1-5, with D maybe TRBD1 (6 bases). The length of the CDR3 is 16 residues. V shed 3 bases and J shed 5 bases, with 18 bases lying between them. The germline V gene has CDR1 SGDLS and CDR2 YYNGEE. As DNA, the CDR3 is TGTGCCAGCAGCGCGGGGGCTGGGGGGTCGGATCAGCCCCAGCATTTT. This encodes CASSAGAGGSDQPQHF.

This clone was detected only once. In the same sample, other DNA sequences code for this CDR3. This chain uses TRBV2 with TRBJ2-7; D possibly corresponds to TRBD1 (5 bases). The CDR3 consists of 11 residues. Germline assignment: CDR1 SNHLY and CDR2 FYNNEI. Trimming took off 7 bases at V and 3 bases at J, with 7 bases between the two ends. The CDR3 nucleotides read TGTGCCAGCATTAGGGGCTACGAGCAGTACTTC. This gives the protein CASIRGYEQYF. Drawing the rest from reference TRBV2 and TRBJ2-7, the complete variable domain is EPEVTQTPSHQVTQMGQEVILRCVPISNHLYFYWYRQILGQKVEFLVSFYNNEISEKSEIFDDQFSVERPDGSNFTLKIRSTKLEDSAMYFCASIRGYEQYFGPGTRLTVT.